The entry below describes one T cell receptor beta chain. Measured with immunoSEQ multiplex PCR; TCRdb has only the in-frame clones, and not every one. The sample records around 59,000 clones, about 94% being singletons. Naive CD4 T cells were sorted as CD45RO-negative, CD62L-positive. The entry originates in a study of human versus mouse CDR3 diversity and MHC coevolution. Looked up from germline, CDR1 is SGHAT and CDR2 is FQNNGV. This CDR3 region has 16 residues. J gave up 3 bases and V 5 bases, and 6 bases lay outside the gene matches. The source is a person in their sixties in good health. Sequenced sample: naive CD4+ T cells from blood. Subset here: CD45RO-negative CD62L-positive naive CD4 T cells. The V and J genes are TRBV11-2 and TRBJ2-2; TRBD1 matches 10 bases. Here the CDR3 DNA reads TGTGCCAGCAGCAAGCCGGGACAGGGGTACACCGGGGAGCTGTTTTTT. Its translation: CASSKPGQGYTGELFF.